This TCR beta chain was recorded in a study of blood T cells in healthy people across ages. J was trimmed by 5 bases and V by 1 base; bases with no gene match: 6. The CDR3 is 16 amino acids. Germline V gene lookup returns CDR1 LGHNA and CDR2 YSLEER. This clonotype came up a few times. Using a J-beta primer mix together with a sample-barcoded 5' primer, a second PCR was run for about 6 to 11 cycles. A 12-random-nucleotide template-switch adaptor tagged each cDNA molecule. Using its own MiXCR run on the 5' RACE reads, TCRdb lists one record per CDR3 protein. The repertoire has some 1.5 million distinct CDR3 sequences, 28% of them found once; the top ten carry 6.5% to 8.5%.

J is TRBJ1-5 and V is TRBV4-3; 9 bases agree with TRBD1. Sequencing used blood. This TCR was sampled from a woman between 25 and 40 years old in good health. In nucleotides, the CDR3 is TGCGCCAGCAGCCAAGTCCACACAGGGGGCGATCAGCCCCAGCATTTT. Its translation is CASSQVHTGGDQPQHF.